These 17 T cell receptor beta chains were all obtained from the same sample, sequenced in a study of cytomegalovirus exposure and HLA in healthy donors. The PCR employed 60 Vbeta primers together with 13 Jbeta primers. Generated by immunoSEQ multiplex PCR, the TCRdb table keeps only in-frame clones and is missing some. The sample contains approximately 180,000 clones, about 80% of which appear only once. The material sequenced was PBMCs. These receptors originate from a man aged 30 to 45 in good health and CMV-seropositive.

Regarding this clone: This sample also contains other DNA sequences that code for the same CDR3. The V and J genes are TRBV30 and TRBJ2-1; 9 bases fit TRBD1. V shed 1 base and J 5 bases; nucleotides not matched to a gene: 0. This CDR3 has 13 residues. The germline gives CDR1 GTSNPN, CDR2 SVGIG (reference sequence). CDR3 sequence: CAWSGQGDNEQFF. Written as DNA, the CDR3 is TGTGCCTGGAGTGGACAGGGGGACAATGAGCAGTTCTTC.

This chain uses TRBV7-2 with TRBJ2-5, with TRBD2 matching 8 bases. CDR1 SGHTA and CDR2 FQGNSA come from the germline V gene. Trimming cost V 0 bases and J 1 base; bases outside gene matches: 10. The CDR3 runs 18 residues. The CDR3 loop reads CASSLARGSSGFQETQYF. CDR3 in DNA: TGTGCCAGCAGCTTAGCGCGGGGGTCTAGCGGGTTCCAAGAGACCCAGTACTTC.

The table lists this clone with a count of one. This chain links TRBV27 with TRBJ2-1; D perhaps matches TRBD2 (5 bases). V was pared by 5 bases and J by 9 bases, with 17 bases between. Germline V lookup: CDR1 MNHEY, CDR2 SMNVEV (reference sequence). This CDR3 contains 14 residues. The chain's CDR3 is CASSQIPPGIEQFF. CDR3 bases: TGTGCCAGCAGTCAAATTCCCCCGGGGATTGAGCAGTTCTTC.

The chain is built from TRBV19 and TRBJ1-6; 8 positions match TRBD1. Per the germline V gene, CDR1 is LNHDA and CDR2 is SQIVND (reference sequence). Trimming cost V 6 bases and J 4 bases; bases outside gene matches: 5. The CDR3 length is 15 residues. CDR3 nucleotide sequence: TGTGCCAGTAGAGACAGGGGACAATATAATTCACCCCTCCACTTT. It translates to CASRDRGQYNSPLHF.

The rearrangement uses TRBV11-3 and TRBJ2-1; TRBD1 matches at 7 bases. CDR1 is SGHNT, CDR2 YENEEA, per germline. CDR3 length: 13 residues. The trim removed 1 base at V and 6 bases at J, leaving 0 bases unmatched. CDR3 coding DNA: TGTGCCAGCAGCTTAGGACAGGGCAATGAGCAGTTCTTC. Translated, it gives CASSLGQGNEQFF.

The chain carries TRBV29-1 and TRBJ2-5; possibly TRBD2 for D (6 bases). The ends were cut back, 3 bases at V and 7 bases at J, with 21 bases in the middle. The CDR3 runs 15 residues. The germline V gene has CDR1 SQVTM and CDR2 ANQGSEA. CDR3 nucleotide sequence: TGCAGCGTTGAGCCGGGACGTGCCCCCGGGGGGACCCAGTACTTC. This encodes CSVEPGRAPGGTQYF.

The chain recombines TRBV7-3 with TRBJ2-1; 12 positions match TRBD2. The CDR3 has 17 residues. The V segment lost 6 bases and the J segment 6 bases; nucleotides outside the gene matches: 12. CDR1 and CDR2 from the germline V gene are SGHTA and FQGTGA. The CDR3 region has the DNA TGTGCCAGCAGTCAACGGGCTAGCGGGAGGGGGAGCAATGAGCAGTTCTTC. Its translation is CASSQRASGRGSNEQFF.

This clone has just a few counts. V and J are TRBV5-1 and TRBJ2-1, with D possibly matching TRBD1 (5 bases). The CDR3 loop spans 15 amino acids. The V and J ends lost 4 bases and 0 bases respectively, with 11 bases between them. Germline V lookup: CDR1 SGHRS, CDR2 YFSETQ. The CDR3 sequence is CASSLTDNSYNEQFF. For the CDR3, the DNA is TGCGCCAGCAGCCTGACGGACAACTCCTACAATGAGCAGTTCTTC.

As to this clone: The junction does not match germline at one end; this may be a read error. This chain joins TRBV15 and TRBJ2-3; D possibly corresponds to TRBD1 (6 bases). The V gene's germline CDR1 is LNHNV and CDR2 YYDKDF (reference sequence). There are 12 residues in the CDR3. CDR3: CATSRYRDEASF. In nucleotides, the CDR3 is TGTGCCACCAGCAGATACAGGGATGAGGCTTCGTTT.

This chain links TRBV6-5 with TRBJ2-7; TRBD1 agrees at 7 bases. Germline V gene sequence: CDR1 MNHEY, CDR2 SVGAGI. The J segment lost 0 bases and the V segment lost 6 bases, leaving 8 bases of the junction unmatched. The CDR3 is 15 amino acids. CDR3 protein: CASSRDRDLSYEQYF. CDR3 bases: TGTGCCAGCAGCCGCGACAGGGACCTCTCCTACGAGCAGTACTTC.

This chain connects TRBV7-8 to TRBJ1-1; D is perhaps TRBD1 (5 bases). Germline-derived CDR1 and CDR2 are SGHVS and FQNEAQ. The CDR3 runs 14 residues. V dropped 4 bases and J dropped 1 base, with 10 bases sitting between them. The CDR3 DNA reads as TGTGCCAGCAGCTCCAGGGTCGGGAACACTGAAGCTTTCTTT. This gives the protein CASSSRVGNTEAFF.

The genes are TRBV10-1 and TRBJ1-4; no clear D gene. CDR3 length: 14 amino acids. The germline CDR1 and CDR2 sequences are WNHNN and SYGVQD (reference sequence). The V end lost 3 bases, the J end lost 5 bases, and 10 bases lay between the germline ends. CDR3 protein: CASSDGGLNEKLFF. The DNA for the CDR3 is TGCGCCAGCAGTGACGGAGGACTCAATGAAAAACTGTTTTTT.

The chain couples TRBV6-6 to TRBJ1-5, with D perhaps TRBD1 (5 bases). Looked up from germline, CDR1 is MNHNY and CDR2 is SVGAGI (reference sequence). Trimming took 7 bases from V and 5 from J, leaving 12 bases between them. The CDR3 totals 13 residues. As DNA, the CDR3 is TGTGCCAGCAAAGGGCAGGGTGATCAGCCCCAGCATTTT. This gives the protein CASKGQGDQPQHF.

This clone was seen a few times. CDR3 region: CASSQIAGVGEQYF. CDR3 nucleotide sequence: TGCGCCAGCAGCCAAATAGCGGGAGTGGGCGAGCAGTACTTC. This chain joins TRBV5-1 and TRBJ2-7, with 9 positions matching TRBD2. The CDR3 runs to 14 residues. The junction had 8 bases not matched to a gene; V was cut back by 4 bases and J by 6 bases. CDR1 and CDR2 (germline): SGHRS, YFSETQ.

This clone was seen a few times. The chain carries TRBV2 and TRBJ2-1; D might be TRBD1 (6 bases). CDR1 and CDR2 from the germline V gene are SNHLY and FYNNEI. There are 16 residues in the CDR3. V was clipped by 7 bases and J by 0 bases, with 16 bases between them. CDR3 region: CASTYAGASSYNEQFF. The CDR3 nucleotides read TGTGCCAGCACTTACGCAGGGGCGAGCTCCTACAATGAGCAGTTCTTC.

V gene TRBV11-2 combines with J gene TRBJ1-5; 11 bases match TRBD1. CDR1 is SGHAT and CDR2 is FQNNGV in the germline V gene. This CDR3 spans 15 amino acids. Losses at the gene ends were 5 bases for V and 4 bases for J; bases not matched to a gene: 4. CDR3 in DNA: TGTGCCAGCAGCCCGGGACAGGGGGTAAATCAGCCCCAGCATTTT. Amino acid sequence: CASSPGQGVNQPQHF.

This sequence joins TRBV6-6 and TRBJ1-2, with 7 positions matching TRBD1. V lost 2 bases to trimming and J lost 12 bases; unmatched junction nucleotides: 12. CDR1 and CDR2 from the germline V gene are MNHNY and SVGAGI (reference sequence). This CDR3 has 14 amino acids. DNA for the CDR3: TGTGCCAGCAGTTACGATGGGACAGTGGGGGCAGACACCTTC. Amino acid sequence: CASSYDGTVGADTF.